This entry lists 27 T cell receptor beta chains sequenced from one sample in a study of T cell changes during pregnancy in multiple sclerosis. The repertoire was sequenced with immunoSEQ multiplex PCR; TCRdb's copy has only in-frame clones and lacks some. The table includes fewer than 140,000 clones, roughly 92% detected once. Sequenced material: peripheral blood, taken after pregnancy. These receptors came from a female donor with multiple sclerosis, enrolled in a pregnancy study.

The chain joins TRBV6-5 to TRBJ2-7, with 10 positions matching TRBD1. CDR1 MNHEY and CDR2 SVGAGI come from the germline V gene. J lost 5 bases, V lost 1 base, and 5 bases had no gene match. The CDR3 covers 15 residues. This chain's CDR3 is CASSYLGQGTHEQYF. CDR3 DNA: TGTGCCAGCAGTTACTTGGGACAGGGGACCCACGAGCAGTACTTC.

The chain employs TRBV21-1 and TRBJ1-1; the table's D gene call, TRBD1, was not cross checked with the DNA. TRBV21-1 is recorded as a pseudogene. The CDR3 consists of 15 residues. CDR3 DNA: TGTGCCAGCAGTTCGGATGGACAGCTGAACACTGAAGCTTTCTTT. This codes for CASSSDGQLNTEAFF.

This clone was seen once. The chain employs TRBV6-5 and TRBJ2-7; TRBD1 agrees at 9 bases. This CDR3 contains 14 residues. Germline V lookup: CDR1 MNHEY, CDR2 SVGAGI. V dropped 1 base and J dropped 3; count of bases not matched to a gene: 1. In nucleotides, the CDR3 is TGTGCCAGCAGTTACTTGGGACAGGGCTACGAGCAGTACTTC. Translated: CASSYLGQGYEQYF.

This chain links TRBV11-2 with TRBJ2-3, with TRBD2 matching over 10 bases. Trimming at V came to 4 bases and at J to 0 bases, leaving 7 bases not matched to a gene. The CDR3 is made up of 17 amino acids. The V gene's germline CDR1 is SGHAT and CDR2 FQNNGV. CDR3 bases: TGTGCCAGCAGCTCCCGGACTAGCGGAACTAGCACAGATACGCAGTATTTT. Translation: CASSSRTSGTSTDTQYF.

The J gene is TRBJ2-2, the V gene TRBV7-3; D possibly corresponds to TRBD2 (5 bases). The length of the CDR3 is 15 residues. Trimming left V 5 bases short and J 1 base short, with 11 bases between. Per germline, CDR1 SGHTA and CDR2 FQGTGA. CDR3 DNA: TGTGCCAGCAGCATCGCACTAGTGAACACCGGGGAGCTGTTTTTT. Translating it yields CASSIALVNTGELFF.

V usage is TRBV13 and J usage is TRBJ2-1; TRBD2 might be the D (6 bases). There are 15 residues in the CDR3. Germline V gene sequence: CDR1 PRHDT, CDR2 FYEKMQ (reference sequence). V was trimmed by 1 base and J by 5 bases, leaving 12 bases between them. CDR3 coding DNA: TGTGCCAGCAGCTTAGCGGGAGTTATCCACAATGAGCAGTTCTTC. Encoded protein: CASSLAGVIHNEQFF.

The chain is built from TRBV6-1 and TRBJ1-2; TRBD1 agrees at 7 bases. CDR1 and CDR2 (germline): MNHNS, SASEGT. The J segment lost 4 bases and the V segment lost 4 bases, leaving 18 bases of the junction unmatched. The CDR3 loop spans 18 amino acids. The CDR3 is CASSGHSLQGIAFYGYTF. The CDR3 DNA follows: TGTGCCAGCAGTGGCCATTCTCTACAGGGGATAGCCTTCTATGGCTACACCTTC.

The V call is TRBV5-6, the J call TRBJ2-5; D possibly corresponds to TRBD1 (6 bases). This CDR3 comprises 15 residues. Trimming shortened V by 0 bases and J by 5 bases, and 14 bases separated the two germline ends. Germline loops: CDR1 SGHDT, CDR2 YYEEEE. This chain's CDR3 is CASSLVLGARETQYF. The CDR3 coding sequence is TGTGCCAGCAGCTTGGTATTGGGGGCGAGGGAGACCCAGTACTTC.

This clone was seen once. The chain links TRBV7-9 to TRBJ2-7; D might be TRBD2 (6 bases). The CDR3 covers 14 residues. V gave up 3 bases and J gave up 0 bases, with 9 bases separating them. Germline V gives CDR1 SEHNR, CDR2 FQNEAQ (reference sequence). The CDR3: CASSFGGSSYEQYF. CDR3 nucleotides: TGTGCCAGCAGCTTCGGGGGAAGCTCCTACGAGCAGTACTTC.

J is TRBJ1-2 and V is TRBV21-1; no DNA check was done on the table's D call, TRBD1. TRBV21-1 counts as a pseudogene. CDR3 length equals 16 residues. CDR3 sequence: CASSKVLTGGAYGYTF. DNA for the CDR3: TGTGCCAGCAGCAAAGTTTTAACAGGGGGGGCCTATGGCTACACCTTC.

The chain uses TRBV5-4 and TRBJ1-2; 9 nucleotides line up with TRBD1. This CDR3 is 17 amino acids long. Germline V gene sequence: CDR1 SGHNT, CDR2 YYREEE (reference sequence). J gave up 4 bases and V 3 bases, and 13 bases lay outside the gene matches. The CDR3 here is CASSSSLQGARGYGYTF. The CDR3 coding sequence is TGTGCCAGCAGCTCATCTTTACAGGGGGCGCGAGGCTATGGCTACACCTTC.

This clone showed up just a few times. The gene calls are TRBV18 and TRBJ1-2; D gene ambiguous. Germline loops: CDR1 KGHSH, CDR2 LQKENI. The CDR3 is 16 amino acids. V was shortened by 2 bases and J by 4 bases, with 17 bases between the two germline ends. The CDR3 DNA reads TGTGCCAGCTCACCAGGAGGAGAGGGAGCCTTCTATGGCTACACCTTC. The encoded protein is CASSPGGEGAFYGYTF.

The chain carries TRBV30 and TRBJ2-1; maybe TRBD1 (6 bases). CDR3 size: 12 residues. The germline gives CDR1 GTSNPN, CDR2 SVGIG (reference sequence). Trimming cost V 1 base and J 10 bases, with 11 bases left between them. In DNA form, the CDR3 reads TGTGCCTGGAGTGCAGGGGTCGGGGAGCAGTTCTTC. It specifies CAWSAGVGEQFF.

The chain is built from TRBV29-1 and TRBJ2-3; 13 bases map to TRBD2. CDR1 SQVTM and CDR2 ANQGSEA come from the germline V gene. The CDR3 sequence is 15 residues long. Trimming removed 6 bases from V and 4 bases from J; junction bases left unmatched: 7. The CDR3, as DNA: TGCAGCGTCCTCACTAGCGGGAGGGCCTCAGATACGCAGTATTTT. Translating it yields CSVLTSGRASDTQYF.

The chain employs TRBV5-1 and TRBJ2-3, with 12 bases aligning to TRBD2. Trimming at V came to 4 bases and at J to 2 bases, leaving 5 bases not matched to a gene. From germline, CDR1 is SGHRS and CDR2 YFSETQ. The CDR3 covers 16 residues. CDR3 loop: CASSPGLAGITDTQYF. CDR3 DNA sequence: TGCGCCAGCAGCCCCGGACTAGCGGGGATCACAGATACGCAGTATTTT.

The V and J genes are TRBV28 and TRBJ2-1; 13 nucleotides line up with TRBD2. Per germline, CDR1 MDHEN and CDR2 SYDVKM. The CDR3 loop spans 15 amino acids. Trimming cost V 2 bases and J 10 bases; bases outside gene matches: 5. CDR3 loop: CASSLGLAGVREQFF. The CDR3 nucleotides are TGTGCCAGCAGTTTAGGACTAGCGGGAGTCAGAGAGCAGTTCTTC.

V gene TRBV19 combines with J gene TRBJ1-1; TRBD1 matches 8 bases. After removal of 3 bases from V and 4 bases from J, the junction contained 7 bases not matched to a gene. The CDR3 is 15 amino acids. CDR1 is LNHDA, CDR2 SQIVND, per germline (reference sequence). The CDR3 sequence: CASSMQGARGTEAFF. CDR3 DNA sequence: TGTGCCAGTAGTATGCAGGGGGCGCGGGGCACTGAAGCTTTCTTT.

About this clone: One end of the junction does not line up with germline, which may come from a read error. V is TRBV6-1 and J is TRBJ2-7, with a possible D match to TRBD1 (6 bases). Germline CDR1 is MNHNS and CDR2 is SASEGT. The CDR3 loop spans 15 amino acids. The CDR3 DNA reads as TGTGCCAGCAGTGCTACCCGGGACACCTCCGACGAGCAGTACTTC. Protein sequence: CASSATRDTSDEQYF.

V is TRBV6-1 and J is TRBJ2-2; possible D gene TRBD2, 7 bases. The CDR3 is 12 residues long. The V and J ends lost 7 bases and 8 bases respectively, with 11 bases between them. Germline V gene data show CDR1 as MNHNS and CDR2 as SASEGT. DNA of the CDR3: TGTGCCAGCAACCGGGGGGCTGGGGAGCTGTTTTTT. Its protein product is CASNRGAGELFF.

This clone was counted once. The V and J genes are TRBV6-1 and TRBJ1-1; 10 nucleotides agree with TRBD1. V shed 7 bases, J shed 0 bases, and the junction held 5 bases outside the gene matches. CDR1 and CDR2 from the germline V gene are MNHNS and SASEGT. The CDR3 is made up of 15 amino acids. CDR3 nucleotide sequence: TGTGCCAGCACCGGGACAGGGGCTATGAACACTGAAGCTTTCTTT. Its protein product is CASTGTGAMNTEAFF.

The DNA for the CDR3 is TGTGCCAGCAGTGAATACGCCGCCGGGACTTCTAACAATGAGCAGTTCTTC. Its translation: CASSEYAAGTSNNEQFF. The chain combines TRBV2 with TRBJ2-1, with a possible D match to TRBD2 (6 bases). V lost 2 bases, J lost 5 bases, and 19 bases lay in between. The CDR3 runs to 17 residues. Germline CDR1 reads SNHLY; CDR2 reads FYNNEI.

The rearrangement uses TRBV5-4 and TRBJ1-1; unclear D gene. Germline lookup yields CDR1 SGHNT and CDR2 YYREEE (reference sequence). Trimming stripped 2 bases from V and 0 bases from J, with 11 bases between. The CDR3 has 15 residues. For the CDR3, the DNA is TGTGCCAGCAGCTTTCCTCGCGGGATGAACACTGAAGCTTTCTTT. Its protein is CASSFPRGMNTEAFF.

The chain employs TRBV2 and TRBJ2-2; TRBD1 aligns across 7 bases. CDR1 SNHLY and CDR2 FYNNEI come from the germline V gene. With 6 bases clipped from V and 5 bases from J, the junction kept 6 bases outside the gene matches. The CDR3 loop spans 14 amino acids. CDR3 nucleotides: TGTGCCAGCAGCCTAAAACAGGGGACCGGGGAGCTGTTTTTT. The encoded protein is CASSLKQGTGELFF.

CDR3 in amino acids: CASSRGLESSYEQYF. The CDR3 DNA follows: TGTGCCAGCAGCCGTGGACTGGAGAGCTCCTACGAGCAGTACTTC. The V and J genes are TRBV16 and TRBJ2-7, with D possibly TRBD2 on 5 matching bases. This CDR3 region has 15 residues. V was cut by 4 bases and J by 0 bases, with 13 bases left in between. The germline V gene has CDR1 KGHSY and CDR2 FQNENV.

This chain connects TRBV5-6 to TRBJ1-4; a weak D match, TRBD1 (5 bases). Trimming left V 0 bases short and J 0 bases short, with 12 bases between. The CDR3 extends over 17 amino acids. Per the germline V gene, CDR1 is SGHDT and CDR2 is YYEEEE. The CDR3 sequence: CASSLVTGLATNEKLFF. In DNA, the CDR3 is TGTGCCAGCAGCTTGGTAACGGGACTTGCAACTAATGAAAAACTGTTTTTT.

V gene TRBV29-1 combines with J gene TRBJ2-7; the D is unclear. V was trimmed by 1 base and J by 0 bases, leaving 7 bases between them. Germline assignment: CDR1 SQVTM and CDR2 ANQGSEA. The CDR3 runs to 13 residues. The CDR3 nucleotides are TGCAGCGTTGAAGTAACCAGCTCCTACGAGCAGTACTTC. Its protein is CSVEVTSSYEQYF.

V is TRBV18 and J is TRBJ2-7; a weak D match, TRBD2 (6 bases). V was pared by 2 bases and J by 7 bases, with 18 bases between. Germline V CDR1 and CDR2: KGHSH, LQKENI. The CDR3 sequence is 15 residues long. This CDR3 is CASSPVPSEGVEQYF. The CDR3 region has the DNA TGTGCCAGCTCACCAGTTCCTAGCGAGGGTGTGGAGCAGTACTTC. The full variable domain, completed using reference TRBV18 and TRBJ2-7, is NAGVMQNPRHLVRRRGQEARLRCSPMKGHSHVYWYRQLPEEGLKFMVYLQKENIIDESGMPKERFSAEFPKEGPSILRIQQVVRGDSAAYFCASSPVPSEGVEQYFGPGTRLTVT.